This T cell receptor beta chain was captured by sequencing in a study of T-cell reconstitution after alpha-beta-depleted transplantation in children. Whole-study findings and limits: Some patients' high day-60 TCRbeta diversity was attributed to recipient cells surviving conditioning. After one year, T-cell counts and TCRbeta diversity mostly came from new T cells. Several hundred graft clones that had expanded were reportedly the source of alpha-beta T cells about two months after transplant.

This clonotype has more than one count but fewer than ten. No antigen is known for it. For TCRbeta, the library was prepared with unique molecular identifiers. Via MiXCR, TCRdb re-called the PCR reads, giving one row per CDR3 protein. The sample records around 580,000 distinct CDR3 sequences, 25% to 30% being singletons. The sequenced sample was PBMCs, obtained before TCRalphabeta/CD19-depleted stem cell transplant. The receptor comes from a boy under three years old with Wiskott-Aldrich syndrome, due to receive a stem cell transplant.

The CDR3 loop is CASSFPPGSYTGELFF. CDR3 nucleotides: TGTGCCAGCAGTTTTCCGCCAGGGTCCTACACCGGGGAGCTGTTTTTT. The chain employs TRBV12-3 or TRBV12-4 and TRBJ2-2; D is perhaps TRBD1 (5 bases). This CDR3 spans 16 amino acids. V was clipped by 3 bases and J by 3 bases, with 14 bases between them.